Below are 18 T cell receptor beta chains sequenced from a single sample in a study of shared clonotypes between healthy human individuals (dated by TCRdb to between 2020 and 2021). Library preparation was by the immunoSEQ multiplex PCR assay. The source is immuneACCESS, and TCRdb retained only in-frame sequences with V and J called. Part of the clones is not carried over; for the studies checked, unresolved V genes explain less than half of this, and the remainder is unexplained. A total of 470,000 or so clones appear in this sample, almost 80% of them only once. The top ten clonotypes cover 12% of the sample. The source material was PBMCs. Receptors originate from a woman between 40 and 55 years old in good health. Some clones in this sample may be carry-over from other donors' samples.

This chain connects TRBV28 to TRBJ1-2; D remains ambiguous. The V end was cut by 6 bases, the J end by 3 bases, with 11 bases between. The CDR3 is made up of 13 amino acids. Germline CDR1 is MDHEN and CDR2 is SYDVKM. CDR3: CASSPNPDYGYTF. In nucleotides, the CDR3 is TGTGCCAGCAGCCCCAATCCTGACTATGGCTACACCTTC.

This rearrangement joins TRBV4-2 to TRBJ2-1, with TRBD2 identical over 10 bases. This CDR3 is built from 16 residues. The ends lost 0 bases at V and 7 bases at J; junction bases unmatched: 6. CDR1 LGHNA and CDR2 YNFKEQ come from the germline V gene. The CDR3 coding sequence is TGTGCCAGCAGCCAAGATCGGGCTAGCGGGAGTAATGAGCAGTTCTTC. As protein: CASSQDRASGSNEQFF.

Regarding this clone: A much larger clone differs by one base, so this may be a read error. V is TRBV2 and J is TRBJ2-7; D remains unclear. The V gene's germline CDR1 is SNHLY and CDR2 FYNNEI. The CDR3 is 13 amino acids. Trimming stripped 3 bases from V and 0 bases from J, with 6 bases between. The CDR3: CASSDRSSYEQYF. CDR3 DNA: TGTGCCAGCAGTGACAGGAGCTCCTACGAGCAGTACTTC.

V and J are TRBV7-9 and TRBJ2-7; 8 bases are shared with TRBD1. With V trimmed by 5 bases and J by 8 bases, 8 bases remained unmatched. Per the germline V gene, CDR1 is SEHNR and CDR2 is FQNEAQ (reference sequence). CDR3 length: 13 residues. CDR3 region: CASSPTDRGKQYF. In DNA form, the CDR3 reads TGTGCCAGCAGCCCTACCGACAGGGGCAAGCAGTACTTC.

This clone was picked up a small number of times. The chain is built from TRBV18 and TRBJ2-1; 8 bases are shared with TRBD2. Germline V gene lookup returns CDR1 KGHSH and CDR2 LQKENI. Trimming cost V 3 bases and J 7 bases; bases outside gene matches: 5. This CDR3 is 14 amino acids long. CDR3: CASSPRGGMNEQFF. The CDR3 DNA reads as TGTGCCAGCTCACCCCGGGGGGGGATGAATGAGCAGTTCTTC.

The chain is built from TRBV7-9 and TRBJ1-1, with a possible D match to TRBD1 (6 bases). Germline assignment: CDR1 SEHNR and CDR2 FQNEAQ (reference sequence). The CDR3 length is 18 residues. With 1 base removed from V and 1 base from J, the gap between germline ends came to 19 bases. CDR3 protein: CASSLGSHNRAQNTEAFF. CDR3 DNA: TGTGCCAGCAGCTTAGGGTCGCATAACAGGGCTCAGAACACTGAAGCTTTCTTT.

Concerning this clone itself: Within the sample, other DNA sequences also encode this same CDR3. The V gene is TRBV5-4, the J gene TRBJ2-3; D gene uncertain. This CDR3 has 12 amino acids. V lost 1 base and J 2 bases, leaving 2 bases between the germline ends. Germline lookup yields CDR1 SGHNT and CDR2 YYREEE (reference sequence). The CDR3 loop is CASSLSTDTQYF. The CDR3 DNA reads TGTGCCAGCAGCTTGTCCACAGATACGCAGTATTTT.

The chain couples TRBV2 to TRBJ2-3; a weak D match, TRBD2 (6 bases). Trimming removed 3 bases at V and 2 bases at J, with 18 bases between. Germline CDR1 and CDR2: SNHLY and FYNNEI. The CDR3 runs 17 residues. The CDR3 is CASSDPSGGGDTDTQYF. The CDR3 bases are TGTGCCAGCAGTGACCCAAGCGGTGGAGGGGACACAGATACGCAGTATTTT.

This CDR3 reads CASSDRRRSEEQYF. CDR3 nucleotide sequence: TGTGCCAGCAGTGATAGGAGGAGATCGGAAGAGCAGTACTTC. The rearrangement joins TRBV6-1 to TRBJ2-7; D might be TRBD2 (5 bases). Per the germline V gene, CDR1 is MNHNS and CDR2 is SASEGT. The CDR3 is 14 residues long. Between the trimmed V and J ends, which lost 3 bases and 7 bases, there was a span of 16 bases.

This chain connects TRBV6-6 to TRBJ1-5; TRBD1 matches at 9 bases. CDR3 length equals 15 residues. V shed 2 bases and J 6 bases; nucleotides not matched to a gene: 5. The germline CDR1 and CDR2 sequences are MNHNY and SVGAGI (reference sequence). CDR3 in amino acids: CASSYRDRVIQPQHF. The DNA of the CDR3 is TGTGCCAGCAGTTACCGGGACAGGGTAATTCAGCCCCAGCATTTT.

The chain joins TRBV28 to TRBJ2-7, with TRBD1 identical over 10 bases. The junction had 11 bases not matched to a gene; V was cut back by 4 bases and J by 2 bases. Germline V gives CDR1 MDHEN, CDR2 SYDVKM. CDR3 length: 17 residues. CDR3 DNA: TGTGCCAGCAGTTCCCCCGGGGGACAGGGGATCGCCTACGAGCAGTACTTC. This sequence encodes CASSSPGGQGIAYEQYF.

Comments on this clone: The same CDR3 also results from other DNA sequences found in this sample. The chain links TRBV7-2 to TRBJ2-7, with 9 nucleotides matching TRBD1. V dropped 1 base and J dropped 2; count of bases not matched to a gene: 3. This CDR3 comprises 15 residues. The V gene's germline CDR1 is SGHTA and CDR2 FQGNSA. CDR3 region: CASSLVGQGAYEQYF. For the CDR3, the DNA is TGTGCCAGCAGCTTAGTGGGACAGGGTGCCTACGAGCAGTACTTC.

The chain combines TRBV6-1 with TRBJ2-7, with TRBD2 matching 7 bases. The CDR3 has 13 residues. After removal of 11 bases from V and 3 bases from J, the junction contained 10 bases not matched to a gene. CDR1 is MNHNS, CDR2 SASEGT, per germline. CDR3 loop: CAGGVASGYEQYF. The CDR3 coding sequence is TGTGCCGGAGGAGTCGCTAGCGGCTACGAGCAGTACTTC.

CDR3 in DNA: TGTGCCAGCAGCAATTTGGGACAGGGACCTCCGGGGGGGGAAAAACTGTTTTTT. Translating gives CASSNLGQGPPGGEKLFF. The V call is TRBV21-1, the J call TRBJ1-4; the table's D call, TRBD1, was not checked against the DNA. TRBV21-1 is a pseudogene. This CDR3 has 18 residues.

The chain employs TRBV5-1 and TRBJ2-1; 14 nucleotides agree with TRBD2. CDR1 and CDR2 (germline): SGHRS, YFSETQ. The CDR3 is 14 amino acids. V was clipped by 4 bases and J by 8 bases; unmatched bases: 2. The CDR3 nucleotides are TGCGCCAGCAGCGCGGGACTAGCGGGAGATGAGCAGTTCTTC. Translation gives CASSAGLAGDEQFF.

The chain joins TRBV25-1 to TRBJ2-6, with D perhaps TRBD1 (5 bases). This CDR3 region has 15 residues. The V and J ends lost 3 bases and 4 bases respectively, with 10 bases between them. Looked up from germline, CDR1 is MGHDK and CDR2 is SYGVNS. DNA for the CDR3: TGTGCCAGCAGTGAGCAGGGCCGAGGGGCCAACGTCCTGACTTTC. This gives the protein CASSEQGRGANVLTF.

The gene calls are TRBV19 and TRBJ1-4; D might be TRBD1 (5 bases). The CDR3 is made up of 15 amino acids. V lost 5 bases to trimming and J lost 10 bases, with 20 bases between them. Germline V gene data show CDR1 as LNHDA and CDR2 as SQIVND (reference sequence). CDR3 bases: TGTGCCAGTAGTCCGATGGACAACCCTCGCGGAAAACTGTTTTTT. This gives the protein CASSPMDNPRGKLFF.

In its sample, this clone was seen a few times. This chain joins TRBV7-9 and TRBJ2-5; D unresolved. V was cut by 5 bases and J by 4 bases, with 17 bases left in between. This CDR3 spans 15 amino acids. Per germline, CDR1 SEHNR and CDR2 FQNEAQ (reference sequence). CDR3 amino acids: CASSRPRAQGETQYF. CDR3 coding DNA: TGTGCCAGCAGCCGCCCCCGGGCCCAAGGAGAGACCCAGTACTTC. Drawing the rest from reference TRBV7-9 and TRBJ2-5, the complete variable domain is DTGVSQNPRHKITKRGQNVTFRCDPISEHNRLYWYRQTLGQGPEFLTYFQNEAQLEKSRLLSDRFSAERPKGSFSTLEIQRTEQGDSAMYLCASSRPRAQGETQYFGPGTRLLVL.